The TCR beta chain under discussion was sequenced for a study of Graves' ophthalmopathy and Graves' hyperthyroidism. Study-wide points: Stable hyperthyroidism and ophthalmopathy were told apart by a 13-signature model, which achieved about 88% sensitivity and approximately 81% specificity.

TCR beta CDR3 amplification used RNA transcripts. HTBI-primed first-round RT-PCR preceded second-round multiplex PCR. TCRdb fed the multiplex PCR reads into MiXCR, producing one record per CDR3 protein. The sample consists of around 1,000,000 distinct CDR3 sequences, 36% of them appearing once. This clonotype was observed at least ten times. The antigen is not known. From germline, CDR1 is PRHDT and CDR2 FYEKMQ (reference sequence). The junction had 11 bases not matched to a gene; V was cut back by 5 bases and J by 5 bases. The length of the CDR3 is 15 residues. The sequenced sample consisted of peripheral blood or thyroid tissue (not recorded which). The rearrangement joins TRBV13 to TRBJ1-2, with 7 bases matching TRBD1. The receptor comes from an adult man with Graves' hyperthyroidism. The CDR3 sequence is CASSARQGRGYGYTF. In DNA form, the CDR3 reads TGTGCCAGCAGCGCCAGACAGGGAAGAGGGTATGGCTACACCTTC.